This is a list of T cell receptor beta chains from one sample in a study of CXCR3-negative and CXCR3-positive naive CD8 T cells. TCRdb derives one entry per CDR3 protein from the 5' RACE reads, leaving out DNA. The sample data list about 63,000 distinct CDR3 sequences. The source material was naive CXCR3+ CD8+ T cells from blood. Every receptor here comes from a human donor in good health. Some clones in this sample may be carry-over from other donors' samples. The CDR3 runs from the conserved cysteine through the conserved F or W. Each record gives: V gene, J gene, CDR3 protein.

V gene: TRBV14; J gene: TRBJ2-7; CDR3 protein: CASSQVGYEQYF
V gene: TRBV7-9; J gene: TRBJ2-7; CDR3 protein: CASSPMGFYEQYF
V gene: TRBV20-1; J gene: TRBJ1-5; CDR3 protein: CSARSGTGGINQPQHF
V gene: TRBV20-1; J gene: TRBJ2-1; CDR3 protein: CSARRSGTSYNEQFF
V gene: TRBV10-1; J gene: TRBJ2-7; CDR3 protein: CASSGRERQVWVYYEQYF
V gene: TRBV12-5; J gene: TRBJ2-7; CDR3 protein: CASATLGTSSYEQYF
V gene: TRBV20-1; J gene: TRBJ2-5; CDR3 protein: CSARGGNSPGTQYF
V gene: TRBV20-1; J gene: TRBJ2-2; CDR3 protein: CSAEDTSGGTGELFF
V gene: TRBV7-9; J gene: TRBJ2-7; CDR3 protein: CASSLERYEQYF
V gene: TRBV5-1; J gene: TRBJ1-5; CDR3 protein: CASSYDPTGQPQHF
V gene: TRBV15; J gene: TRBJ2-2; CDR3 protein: CATRGGLDTGELFF
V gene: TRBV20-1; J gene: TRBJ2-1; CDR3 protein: CSALLLAEGGYNEQFF
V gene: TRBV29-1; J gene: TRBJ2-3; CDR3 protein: CSVPQSTSGTDTQYF
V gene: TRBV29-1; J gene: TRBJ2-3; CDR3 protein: CSVDGLAGRNTDTQYF
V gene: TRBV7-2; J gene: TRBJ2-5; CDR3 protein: CASSLVAGSETQYF
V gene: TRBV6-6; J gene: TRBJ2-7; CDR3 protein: CASSYSEGYEQYF
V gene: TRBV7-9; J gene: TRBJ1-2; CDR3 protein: CASSLPTGYGYTF
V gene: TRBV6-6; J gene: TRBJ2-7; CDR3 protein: CASSLGLHSYEQYF
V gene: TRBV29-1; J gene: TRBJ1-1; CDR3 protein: CSAGRSIEAFF
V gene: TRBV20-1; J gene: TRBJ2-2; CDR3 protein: CSARDMGGGELFF
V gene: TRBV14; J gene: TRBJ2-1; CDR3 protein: CASSPFYNEQFF
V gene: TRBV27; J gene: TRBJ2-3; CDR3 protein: CATHVAGLSSTDTQYF
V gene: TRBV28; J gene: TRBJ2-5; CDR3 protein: CASSLYRLAGAQETQYF
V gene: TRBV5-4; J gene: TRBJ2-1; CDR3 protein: CASSFFPAGGNNEQFF
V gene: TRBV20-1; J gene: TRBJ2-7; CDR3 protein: CSAGVWTGNVGEQYF